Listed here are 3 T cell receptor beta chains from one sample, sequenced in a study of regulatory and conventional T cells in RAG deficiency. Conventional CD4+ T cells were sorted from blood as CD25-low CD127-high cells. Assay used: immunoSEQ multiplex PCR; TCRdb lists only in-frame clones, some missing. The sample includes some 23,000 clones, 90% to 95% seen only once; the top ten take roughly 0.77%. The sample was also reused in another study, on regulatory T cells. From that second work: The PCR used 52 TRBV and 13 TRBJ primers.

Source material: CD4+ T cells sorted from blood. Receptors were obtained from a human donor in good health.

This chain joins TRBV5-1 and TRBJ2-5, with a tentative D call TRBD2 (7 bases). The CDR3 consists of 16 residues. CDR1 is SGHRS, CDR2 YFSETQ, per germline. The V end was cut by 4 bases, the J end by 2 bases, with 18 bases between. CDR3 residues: CASSLPLGGLQETQYF. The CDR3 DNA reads TGCGCCAGCAGCCTCCCTTTGGGGGGGCTTCAAGAGACCCAGTACTTC.

CDR3 sequence (DNA): TGCGCCAGCAGCTTAGGTGAGATGAACACTGAAGCTTTCTTT. Protein sequence: CASSLGEMNTEAFF. The chain couples TRBV5-1 to TRBJ1-1; D not resolved. CDR1 SGHRS and CDR2 YFSETQ come from the germline V gene. Trimming took off 2 bases at V and 0 bases at J, with 8 bases between the two ends. CDR3 length equals 14 residues. The full variable domain, in which reference TRBV5-1 and TRBJ1-1 provide the parts outside the CDR3, is KAGVTQTPRYLIKTRGQQVTLSCSPISGHRSVSWYQQTPGQGLQFLFEYFSETQRNKGNFPGRFSGRQFSNSRSEMNVSTLELGDSALYLCASSLGEMNTEAFFGQGTRLTVV.

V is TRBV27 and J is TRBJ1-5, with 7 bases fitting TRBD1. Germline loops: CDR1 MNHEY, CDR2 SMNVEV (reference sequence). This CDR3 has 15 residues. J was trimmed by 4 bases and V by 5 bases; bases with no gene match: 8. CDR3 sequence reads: CASSRTRDRNQPQHF. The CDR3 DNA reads TGTGCCAGCAGTAGAACCCGGGACAGAAATCAGCCCCAGCATTTT.